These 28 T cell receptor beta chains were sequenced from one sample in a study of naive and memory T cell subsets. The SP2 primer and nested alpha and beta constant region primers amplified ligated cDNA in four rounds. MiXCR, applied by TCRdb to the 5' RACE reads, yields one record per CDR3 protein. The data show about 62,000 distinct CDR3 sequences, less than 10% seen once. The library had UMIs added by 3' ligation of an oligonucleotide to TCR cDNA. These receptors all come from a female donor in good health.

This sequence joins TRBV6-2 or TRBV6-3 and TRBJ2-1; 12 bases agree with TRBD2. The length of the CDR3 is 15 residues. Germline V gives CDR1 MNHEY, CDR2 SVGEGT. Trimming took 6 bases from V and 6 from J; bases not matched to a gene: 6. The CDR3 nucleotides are TGTGCCAGCAGGGATGGACTAGCGGGGAGCAATGAGCAGTTCTTC. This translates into CASRDGLAGSNEQFF.

The CDR3 region has the DNA TGTGCCAGCAGCCAAGATTGGGGGGGGTCCGGAGAAGCTTTCTTT. The encoded protein is CASSQDWGGSGEAFF. The chain uses TRBV3-1 and TRBJ1-1; a weak D match, TRBD1 (5 bases). This CDR3 region has 15 residues. Germline V gene lookup returns CDR1 LGHDT and CDR2 YNNKEL (reference sequence). The V end was cut by 0 bases, the J end by 8 bases, with 16 bases between.

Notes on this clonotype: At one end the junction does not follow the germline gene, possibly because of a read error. The CDR3 protein is CASSPTRDRGHF. The CDR3 DNA reads as TGTGCCAGTAGTCCGACCCGGGACAGGGGACATTTT. J is TRBJ1-3 and V is TRBV19; 10 nucleotides line up with TRBD1. The CDR3 is made up of 12 amino acids. Germline loops: CDR1 LNHDA, CDR2 SQIVND (reference sequence).

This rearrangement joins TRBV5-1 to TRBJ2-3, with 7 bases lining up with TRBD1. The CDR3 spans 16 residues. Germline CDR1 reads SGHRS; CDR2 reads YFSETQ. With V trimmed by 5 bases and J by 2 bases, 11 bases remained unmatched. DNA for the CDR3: TGCGCCAGCAGTTACCGGGACAGAAAATTCACAGATACGCAGTATTTT. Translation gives CASSYRDRKFTDTQYF. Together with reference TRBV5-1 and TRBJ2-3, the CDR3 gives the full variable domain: KAGVTQTPRYLIKTRGQQVTLSCSPISGHRSVSWYQQTPGQGLQFLFEYFSETQRNKGNFPGRFSGRQFSNSRSEMNVSTLELGDSALYLCASSYRDRKFTDTQYFGPGTRLTVL.

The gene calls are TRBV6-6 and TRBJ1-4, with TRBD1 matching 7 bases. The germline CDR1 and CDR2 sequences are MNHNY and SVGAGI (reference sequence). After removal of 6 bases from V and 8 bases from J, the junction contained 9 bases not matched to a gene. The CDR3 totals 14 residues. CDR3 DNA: TGTGCCAGCAGCACCGACAGGGTCGAGGAAAAACTGTTTTTT. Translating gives CASSTDRVEEKLFF.

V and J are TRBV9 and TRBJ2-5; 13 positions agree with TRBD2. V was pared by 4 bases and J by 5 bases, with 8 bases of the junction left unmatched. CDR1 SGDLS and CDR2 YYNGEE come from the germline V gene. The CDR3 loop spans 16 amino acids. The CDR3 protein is CASSSQTSGRRETQYF. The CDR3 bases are TGTGCCAGCAGCTCTCAGACTAGCGGGAGGAGGGAGACCCAGTACTTC.

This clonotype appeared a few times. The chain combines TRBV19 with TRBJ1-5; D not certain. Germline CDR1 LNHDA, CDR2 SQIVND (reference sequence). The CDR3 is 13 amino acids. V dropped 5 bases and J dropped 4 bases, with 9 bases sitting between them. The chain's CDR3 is CASSLFGNQPQHF. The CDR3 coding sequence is TGTGCCAGTAGTCTTTTCGGTAATCAGCCCCAGCATTTT. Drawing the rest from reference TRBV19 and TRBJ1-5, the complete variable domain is DGGITQSPKYLFRKEGQNVTLSCEQNLNHDAMYWYRQDPGQGLRLIYYSQIVNDFQKGDIAEGYSVSREKKESFPLTVTSAQKNPTAFYLCASSLFGNQPQHFGDGTRLSIL.

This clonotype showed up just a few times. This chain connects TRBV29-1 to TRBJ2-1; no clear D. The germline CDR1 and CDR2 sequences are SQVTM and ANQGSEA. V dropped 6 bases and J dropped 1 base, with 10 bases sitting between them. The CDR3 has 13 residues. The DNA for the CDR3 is TGCAGCGTAAATACCGGATCCTACAATGAGCAGTTCTTC. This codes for CSVNTGSYNEQFF.

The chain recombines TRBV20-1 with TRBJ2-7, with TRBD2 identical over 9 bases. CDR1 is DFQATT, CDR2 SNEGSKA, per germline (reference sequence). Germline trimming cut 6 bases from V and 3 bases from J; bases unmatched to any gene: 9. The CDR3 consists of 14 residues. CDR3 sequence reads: CSAKGLAGIYEQYF. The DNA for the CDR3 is TGCAGTGCAAAAGGGCTAGCGGGAATCTACGAGCAGTACTTC.

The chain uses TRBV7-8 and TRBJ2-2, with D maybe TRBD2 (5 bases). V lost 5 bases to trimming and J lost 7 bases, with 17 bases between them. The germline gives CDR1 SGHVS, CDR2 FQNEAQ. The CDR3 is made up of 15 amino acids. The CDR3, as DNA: TGTGCCAGCAGCCCGGACTCCCATCCCATCGGGGAGCTGTTTTTT. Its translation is CASSPDSHPIGELFF.

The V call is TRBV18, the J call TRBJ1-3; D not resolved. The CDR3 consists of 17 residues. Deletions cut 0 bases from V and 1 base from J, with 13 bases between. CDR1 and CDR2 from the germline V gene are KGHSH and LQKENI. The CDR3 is CASSPPSGYGSGNTIYF. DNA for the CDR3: TGTGCCAGCTCACCACCGTCGGGGTATGGTTCTGGAAACACCATATATTTT.

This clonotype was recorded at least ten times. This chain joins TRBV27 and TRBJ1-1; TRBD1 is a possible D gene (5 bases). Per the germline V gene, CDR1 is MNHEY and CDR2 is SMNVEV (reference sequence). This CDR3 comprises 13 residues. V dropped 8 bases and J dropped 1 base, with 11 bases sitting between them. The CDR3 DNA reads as TGTGCCAGCCAGGGACGGACGAACACTGAAGCTTTCTTT. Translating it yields CASQGRTNTEAFF.

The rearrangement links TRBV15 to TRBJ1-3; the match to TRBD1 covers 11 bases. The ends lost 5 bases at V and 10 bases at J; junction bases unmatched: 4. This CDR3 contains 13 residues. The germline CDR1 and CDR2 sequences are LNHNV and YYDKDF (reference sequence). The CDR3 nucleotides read TGTGCCACCAGCGGTGGACAGGGGGCAACCATATATTTT. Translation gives CATSGGQGATIYF.

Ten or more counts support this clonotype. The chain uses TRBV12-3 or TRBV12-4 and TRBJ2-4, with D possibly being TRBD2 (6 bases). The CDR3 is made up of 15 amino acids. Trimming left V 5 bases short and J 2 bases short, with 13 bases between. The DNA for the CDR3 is TGTGCCAGCAGTATACTAGGGAGGTCCAAAAACATTCAGTACTTC. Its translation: CASSILGRSKNIQYF.

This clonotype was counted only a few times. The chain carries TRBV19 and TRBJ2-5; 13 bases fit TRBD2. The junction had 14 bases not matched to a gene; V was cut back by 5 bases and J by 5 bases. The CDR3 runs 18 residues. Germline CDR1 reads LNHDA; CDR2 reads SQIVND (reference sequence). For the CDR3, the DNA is TGTGCCAGTAGTCTGAGAGGACTAGCGGGAGCAGTTCAGGAGACCCAGTACTTC. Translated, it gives CASSLRGLAGAVQETQYF.

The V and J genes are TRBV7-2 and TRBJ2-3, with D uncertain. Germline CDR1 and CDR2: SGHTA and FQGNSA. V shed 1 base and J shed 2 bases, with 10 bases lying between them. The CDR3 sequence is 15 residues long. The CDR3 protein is CASSLVSGVTDTQYF. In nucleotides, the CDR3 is TGTGCCAGCAGCTTAGTTAGTGGGGTCACAGATACGCAGTATTTT. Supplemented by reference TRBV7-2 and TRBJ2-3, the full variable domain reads GAGVSQSPSNKVTEKGKDVELRCDPISGHTALYWYRQSLGQGLEFLIYFQGNSAPDKSGLPSDRFSAERTGGSVSTLTIQRTQQEDSAVYLCASSLVSGVTDTQYFGPGTRLTVL.

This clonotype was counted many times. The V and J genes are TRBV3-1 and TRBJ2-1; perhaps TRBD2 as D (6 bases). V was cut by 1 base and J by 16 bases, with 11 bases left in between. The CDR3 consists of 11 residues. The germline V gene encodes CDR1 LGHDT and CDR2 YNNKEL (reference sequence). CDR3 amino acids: CASSQAGGIFF. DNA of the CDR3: TGTGCCAGCAGCCAAGCCGGGGGTATTTTCTTC.

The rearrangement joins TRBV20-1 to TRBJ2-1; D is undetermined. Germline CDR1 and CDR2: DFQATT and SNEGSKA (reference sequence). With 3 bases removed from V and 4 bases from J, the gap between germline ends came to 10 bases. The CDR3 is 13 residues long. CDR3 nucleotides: TGCAGTGCTAGTAACCGCCGTTACAATGAGCAGTTCTTC. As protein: CSASNRRYNEQFF.

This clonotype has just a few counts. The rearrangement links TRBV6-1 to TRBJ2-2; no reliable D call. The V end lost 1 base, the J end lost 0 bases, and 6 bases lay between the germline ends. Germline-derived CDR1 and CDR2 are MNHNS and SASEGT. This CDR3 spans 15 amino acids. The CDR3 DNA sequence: TGTGCCAGCAGTGAAGAGGTCGCGAACACCGGGGAGCTGTTTTTT. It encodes CASSEEVANTGELFF.

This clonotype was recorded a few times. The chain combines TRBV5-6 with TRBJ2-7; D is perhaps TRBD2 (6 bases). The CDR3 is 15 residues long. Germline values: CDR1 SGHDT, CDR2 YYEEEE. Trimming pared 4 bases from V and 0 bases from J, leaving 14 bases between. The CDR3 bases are TGTGCCAGCAGCCTCATCCGGGGGAGCTCCTACGAGCAGTACTTC. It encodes CASSLIRGSSYEQYF.

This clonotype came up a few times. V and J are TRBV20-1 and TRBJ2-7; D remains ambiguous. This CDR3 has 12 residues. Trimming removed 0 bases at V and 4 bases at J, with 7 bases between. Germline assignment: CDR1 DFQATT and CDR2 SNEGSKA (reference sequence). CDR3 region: CSARDREYEQYF. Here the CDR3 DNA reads TGCAGTGCTAGAGATCGAGAATACGAGCAGTACTTC.

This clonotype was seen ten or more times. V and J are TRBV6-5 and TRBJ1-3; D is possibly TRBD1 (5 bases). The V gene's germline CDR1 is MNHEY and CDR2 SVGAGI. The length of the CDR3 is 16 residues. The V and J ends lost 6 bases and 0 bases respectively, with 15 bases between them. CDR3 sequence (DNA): TGTGCCAGCAGATCCCCTGGGACCTCCTCTGGAAACACCATATATTTT. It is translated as CASRSPGTSSGNTIYF.

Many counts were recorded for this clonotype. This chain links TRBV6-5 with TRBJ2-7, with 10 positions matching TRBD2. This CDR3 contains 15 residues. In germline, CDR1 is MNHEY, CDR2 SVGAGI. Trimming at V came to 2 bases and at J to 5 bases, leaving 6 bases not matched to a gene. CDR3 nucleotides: TGTGCCAGCAGTTACGGCCTAGCGGGAGTGGACGAGCAGTACTTC. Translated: CASSYGLAGVDEQYF.

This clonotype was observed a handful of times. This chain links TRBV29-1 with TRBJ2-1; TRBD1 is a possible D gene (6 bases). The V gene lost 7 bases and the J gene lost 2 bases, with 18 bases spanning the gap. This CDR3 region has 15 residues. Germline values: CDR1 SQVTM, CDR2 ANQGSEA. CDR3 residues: CSAFQTGQAYNEQFF. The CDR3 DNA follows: TGCAGCGCGTTTCAGACAGGTCAGGCCTACAATGAGCAGTTCTTC.

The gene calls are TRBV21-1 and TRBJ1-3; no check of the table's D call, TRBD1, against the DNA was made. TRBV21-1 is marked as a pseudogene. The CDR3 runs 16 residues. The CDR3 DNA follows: TGTGCCAGCGGGAGGGGGCCGGGACAGTCTGGAAACACCATATATTTT. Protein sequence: CASGRGPGQSGNTIYF.

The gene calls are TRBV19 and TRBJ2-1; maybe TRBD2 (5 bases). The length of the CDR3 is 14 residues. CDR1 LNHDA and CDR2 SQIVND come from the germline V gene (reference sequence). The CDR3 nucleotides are TGTGCGACCAACCGAGGGTCTTTCTACAATGAGCAGTTCTTC. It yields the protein CATNRGSFYNEQFF.

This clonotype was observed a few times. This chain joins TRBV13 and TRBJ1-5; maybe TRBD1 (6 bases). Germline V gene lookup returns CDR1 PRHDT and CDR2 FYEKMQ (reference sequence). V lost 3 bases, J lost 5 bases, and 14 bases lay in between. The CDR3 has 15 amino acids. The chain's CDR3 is CASSFRGAPHQPQHF. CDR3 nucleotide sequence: TGTGCCAGCAGCTTCCGGGGGGCTCCCCATCAGCCCCAGCATTTT. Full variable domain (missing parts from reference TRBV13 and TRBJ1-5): AAGVIQSPRHLIKEKRETATLKCYPIPRHDTVYWYQQGPGQDPQFLISFYEKMQSDKGSIPDRFSAQQFSDYHSELNMSSLELGDSALYFCASSFRGAPHQPQHFGDGTRLSIL.

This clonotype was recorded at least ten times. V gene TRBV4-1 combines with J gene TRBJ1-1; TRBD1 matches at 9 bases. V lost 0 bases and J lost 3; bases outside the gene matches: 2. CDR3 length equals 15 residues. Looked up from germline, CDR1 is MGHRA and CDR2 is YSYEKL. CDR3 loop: CASSQDWTGDTEAFF. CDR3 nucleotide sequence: TGCGCCAGCAGCCAAGATTGGACAGGGGACACTGAAGCTTTCTTT.